Included here is one TCR beta chain sequence, with context. Its antigen is as yet unknown. This sample stems from a study of T cell repertoires in cytomegalovirus infection. Study in general: A matching HLA type, together with CMV infection, was signaled by public TCR beta signatures. Study results and limitations: Within the response measured ex vivo, HLA-C-restricted CMV-specific TCR beta clonotypes were dominant. Of the TCR beta families, the public ones yielded a cumulative frequency that identified carriers of CMV plus the relevant HLA.

TCRdb independently ran MiXCR on the reads; one entry per CDR3 protein. The sample has a few hundred thousand distinct CDR3 sequences, 8% to 9.5% seen once. The V gene end was trimmed by 10 bases and the J gene end by 6 bases; junction bases not matched to a gene: 12. CDR1 KGHDR and CDR2 SFDVKD come from the germline V gene. There are 15 residues in the CDR3. The sequencing input was PBMCs. The rearrangement uses TRBV24-1 and TRBJ2-1; 9 positions match TRBD2. The receptor comes from a human donor in good health (CMV status not recorded). Some clones in this sample may be carry-over from other donors' samples. The CDR3 DNA is TGTGCCACTAGTAAGGGACAGACTAGCGGCAATGAGCAGTTCTTC. Residues: CATSKGQTSGNEQFF.